Below are 19 T cell receptor beta chains sequenced from a single sample in a study of cytomegalovirus exposure and HLA in healthy donors. The PCR had 60 Vbeta and 13 Jbeta primers. Sequenced by immunoSEQ multiplex PCR; TCRdb stores in-frame clones only, minus some. The sample shows some 77,000 clones, approximately 80% of them seen only once. Sequenced material: PBMCs. The receptors come from a woman between 45 and 60 years old in good health and CMV-seropositive.

The V call is TRBV12-5, the J call TRBJ1-5; D gene uncertain. CDR3 length: 15 residues. V shed 4 bases and J shed 3 bases, with 13 bases lying between them. The V gene's germline CDR1 is LGHNT and CDR2 FRNRAP. The CDR3, as DNA: TGTGCTAGTGGTTCCCGACGGGAACCCAATCAGCCCCAGCATTTT. This gives the protein CASGSRREPNQPQHF.

The chain couples TRBV5-1 to TRBJ2-6; 7 nucleotides align to TRBD1. This CDR3 contains 16 residues. CDR1 is SGHRS and CDR2 is YFSETQ in the germline V gene. V gave up 4 bases and J gave up 4 bases; unmatched junction bases: 8. CDR3 in DNA: TGCGCCAGCAGCCCAGATACAGGGGCCGGGGCCAACGTCCTGACTTTC. Its translation is CASSPDTGAGANVLTF.

This clone showed up just a few times. The chain couples TRBV2 to TRBJ2-1, with 10 bases fitting TRBD2. Germline V CDR1 and CDR2: SNHLY, FYNNEI. This CDR3 has 12 residues. V lost 8 bases to trimming and J lost 9 bases; unmatched junction nucleotides: 4. The CDR3 DNA reads as TGTGCCAGCGAGACTAGCGGGTTTGAGCAGTTCTTC. Translating it yields CASETSGFEQFF.

The chain joins TRBV28 to TRBJ2-7; D perhaps matches TRBD2 (5 bases). CDR1 is MDHEN, CDR2 SYDVKM, per germline. CDR3 length: 14 amino acids. V lost 5 bases and J lost 4, with 15 bases in between. The CDR3 is CASSHDEGGYEQYF. For the CDR3, the DNA is TGTGCCAGCAGTCACGATGAGGGCGGTTACGAGCAGTACTTC.

CDR3 sequence (DNA): TGCGCCAGCAGCCTCGGGACAGGGCCTGCCGATACGCAGTATTTT. Translating gives CASSLGTGPADTQYF. J is TRBJ2-3 and V is TRBV4-1; 9 bases align to TRBD1. The CDR3 consists of 15 residues. Losses at the gene ends were 4 bases for V and 6 bases for J; bases not matched to a gene: 8. Germline CDR1 and CDR2: MGHRA and YSYEKL.

This rearrangement joins TRBV6-6 to TRBJ1-4; TRBD1 matches at 8 bases. The CDR3 is made up of 15 amino acids. From germline, CDR1 is MNHNY and CDR2 SVGAGI (reference sequence). After removal of 6 bases from V and 6 bases from J, the junction contained 9 bases not matched to a gene. The CDR3 region has the DNA TGTGCCAGCAGCCGGGACAGGAGGTTTCATGAAAAACTGTTTTTT. Translated: CASSRDRRFHEKLFF.

This chain connects TRBV6-5 to TRBJ1-2; weak D call: TRBD1 (5 bases). V gave up 4 bases and J gave up 4 bases, with 10 bases separating them. This CDR3 spans 13 amino acids. Germline values: CDR1 MNHEY, CDR2 SVGAGI. The CDR3: CASSSDSGYGYTF. Here the CDR3 DNA reads TGTGCCAGCAGTTCTGACAGTGGCTATGGCTACACCTTC.

This CDR3 is CASGRGAYQETQYF. The CDR3 region has the DNA TGTGCCAGCGGGAGGGGCGCCTACCAAGAGACCCAGTACTTC. V usage is TRBV5-8 and J usage is TRBJ2-5; 7 nucleotides align to TRBD2. The CDR3 has 14 residues. Germline loops: CDR1 SGHTS, CDR2 YDEGEE. Losses at the gene ends were 7 bases for V and 0 bases for J; bases not matched to a gene: 6. The full variable domain, its missing parts supplied by reference TRBV5-8 and TRBJ2-5, is EAGVTQSPTHLIKTRGQQATLRCSPISGHTSVYWYQQALGLGLQFLLWYDEGEERNRGNFPPRFSGRQFPNYSSELNVNALELEDSALYLCASGRGAYQETQYFGPGTRLLVL.

A single count supports this clone. At one boundary the junction diverges from the germline segment, which might be a read error. The V and J genes are TRBV7-9 and TRBJ2-5, with D maybe TRBD1 (6 bases). The CDR3 runs to 13 residues. Germline CDR1 reads SEHNR; CDR2 reads FQNEAQ (reference sequence). This CDR3 is CSSSHSSQGRTYF. DNA for the CDR3: TGTTCCAGCAGCCACTCGTCACAGGGAAGAACGTACTTC.

V gene TRBV10-3 combines with J gene TRBJ1-2; no reliable D call. Germline CDR1 and CDR2: ENHRY and SYGVKD. Trimming removed 6 bases from V and 3 bases from J, with 11 bases in between. CDR3 size: 13 residues. CDR3 in amino acids: CAIRDTEYYGYTF. The DNA for the CDR3 is TGTGCCATCAGAGATACAGAATACTATGGCTACACCTTC.

The V call is TRBV19, the J call TRBJ1-6, with 7 bases lining up with TRBD1. The CDR3 spans 15 residues. J was trimmed by 7 bases and V by 6 bases; bases with no gene match: 9. Germline V CDR1 and CDR2: LNHDA, SQIVND (reference sequence). In DNA form, the CDR3 reads TGTGCCAGTAGACCCGACAGGGCCCCAAATTCACCCCTCCACTTT. It specifies CASRPDRAPNSPLHF.

Note on this clone: Compared with germline, one end of the junction differs, possibly owing to a read error. The chain combines TRBV5-1 with TRBJ1-2, with a weak D call TRBD1 (5 bases). CDR3 length: 13 residues. The germline V gene encodes CDR1 SGHRS and CDR2 YFSETQ. The CDR3 loop reads CASSLTHQGGHTF. The CDR3 region has the DNA TGCGCCAGCAGCTTGACTCACCAGGGTGGCCACACCTTC.

The J gene is TRBJ2-3, the V gene TRBV19; tentatively, D is TRBD2 (5 bases). Germline V gives CDR1 LNHDA, CDR2 SQIVND (reference sequence). The CDR3 is made up of 15 amino acids. Trimming took off 4 bases at V and 2 bases at J, with 13 bases between the two ends. The CDR3 protein is CASSSKRRFTDTQYF. CDR3 nucleotide sequence: TGTGCCAGTAGTAGTAAGCGGCGATTCACAGATACGCAGTATTTT.

This clone was detected only a few times. The rearrangement links TRBV18 to TRBJ1-2, with D perhaps matching TRBD1 (5 bases). V dropped 6 bases and J dropped 6 bases, with 23 bases sitting between them. The length of the CDR3 is 16 residues. Germline values: CDR1 KGHSH, CDR2 LQKENI. The DNA for the CDR3 is TGTGCCAGCTCGTCGGATAGGGGTATCTGGAGGGATGGCTACACCTTC. This encodes CASSSDRGIWRDGYTF.

The rearrangement links TRBV9 to TRBJ2-1; 9 bases match TRBD2. CDR1 SGDLS and CDR2 YYNGEE come from the germline V gene. Losses at the gene ends were 0 bases for V and 9 bases for J; bases not matched to a gene: 7. This CDR3 comprises 15 residues. The CDR3 loop is CASSVEGSGRLEQFF. DNA of the CDR3: TGTGCCAGCAGCGTAGAAGGTAGCGGGAGACTTGAGCAGTTCTTC.

The sample holds one count of this clone. This rearrangement joins TRBV11-2 to TRBJ1-1; tentative D call: TRBD1 (6 bases). The germline V and J ends were trimmed by 5 bases and 10 bases, with 14 bases remaining between them. The CDR3 spans 12 residues. The germline gives CDR1 SGHAT, CDR2 FQNNGV. The CDR3 DNA reads as TGTGCCAGCAGCATCGACAGGATTCGAGCTTTCTTT. Translation: CASSIDRIRAFF.

The DNA for the CDR3 is TGTGCCACCCTGACAGGGGCGAAGAATGAGCAGTTCTTC. Translating it yields CATLTGAKNEQFF. The chain couples TRBV11-2 to TRBJ2-1; TRBD1 matches 8 bases. The CDR3 runs to 13 residues. Germline-derived CDR1 and CDR2 are SGHAT and FQNNGV. With 10 bases clipped from V and 7 bases from J, the junction kept 9 bases outside the gene matches.

J is TRBJ2-7 and V is TRBV6-4; 7 nucleotides align to TRBD2. V lost 0 bases, J lost 0 bases, and 5 bases stayed unmatched. CDR1 and CDR2 from the germline V gene are MRHNA and SNTAGT. The CDR3 spans 16 residues. CDR3 region: CASSDSWGGSSYEQYV. CDR3 sequence (DNA): TGTGCCAGCAGTGACTCGTGGGGCGGGAGCTCCTACGAGCAGTACGTC.

This clone has a handful of counts. The V and J genes are TRBV9 and TRBJ2-7; TRBD1 might be the D (5 bases). Trimming took off 0 bases at V and 4 bases at J, with 14 bases between the two ends. CDR3 length: 15 amino acids. Germline values: CDR1 SGDLS, CDR2 YYNGEE. CDR3 protein: CASSVGVGARYEQYF. The CDR3 coding sequence is TGTGCCAGCAGCGTAGGTGTAGGGGCACGTTACGAGCAGTACTTC.